Described below is a single T cell receptor beta chain sequence and its context. Its cognate antigen is unknown. Division of CD4+ cells produced a CD45RA+ naive subset and a CD45RA-negative memory subset. The sample originates from a study of shared clonotypes between healthy human individuals. Using immunoSEQ multiplex PCR, the repertoire was profiled, and TCRdb retains in-frame clones only, with some absent. The data show more than 2 million clones, approximately 95% seen once. Notes on the study in general: Naive subsets usually exceeded memory subsets in estimated richness.

Trimming took 4 bases from V and 8 from J; bases not matched to a gene: 10. From germline, CDR1 is SQVTM and CDR2 ANQGSEA. This CDR3 comprises 14 residues. The sequence was obtained from a man between 18 and 29 years old in good health. The chain has TRBV29-1 and TRBJ2-1; 8 nucleotides line up with TRBD1. Input material: naive CD4+ T cells sorted from blood. Subset described: CD45RA+ positively selected. The CDR3 DNA is TGCAGCGTTGGAGTACAGGGGGATCGGGATGAGCAGTTCTTC. It codes for CSVGVQGDRDEQFF.